The 25 T cell receptor beta chains in this list originate from one sample, sequenced in a study of identical twins (dated by TCRdb to the mid-2010s). Library creation used 5' RACE. The listed sequencing device is Illumina HiSeq 2000. TCRdb trimmed public reads at Q25 via fastp, called clones via MiXCR and kept in-frame beta chains. Identical CDR3 proteins give one entry, which carries the most common genes and DNA. Within this sample are 1.5 million or so distinct CDR3 sequences, with 32% of them counted one time only. The ten largest clones capture approximately 0.29% of the sample. The sequenced sample was cord blood. The receptors originated from a newborn girl in good health.

For this clonotype: A read error may account for a junction end that differs from germline. V gene TRBV4-1 combines with J gene TRBJ2-1; no clear D. This CDR3 comprises 14 residues. Germline CDR1 reads MGHRA; CDR2 reads YSYEKL. The CDR3 region is CASSSLFSHNEQFF. CDR3 DNA: TGCGCCAGCAGCAGTCTCTTCTCCCACAATGAGCAGTTCTTC.

The gene calls are TRBV20-1 and TRBJ2-3; D is perhaps TRBD2 (5 bases). This CDR3 region has 12 residues. CDR1 is DFQATT and CDR2 is SNEGSKA in the germline V gene (reference sequence). The V end lost 2 bases, the J end lost 4 bases, and 7 bases lay between the germline ends. DNA of the CDR3: TGCAGTGCTAGACTAGCTTCAGATACGCAGTATTTT. It specifies CSARLASDTQYF.

This clonotype showed up just a few times. The CDR3 is CASSEGGRETQYF. DNA for the CDR3: TGTGCCAGCAGTGAAGGGGGAAGGGAGACCCAGTACTTC. This chain links TRBV6-1 with TRBJ2-5; unclear D gene. Trimming took off 1 base at V and 5 bases at J, with 8 bases between the two ends. The CDR3 sequence is 13 residues long. CDR1 and CDR2 from the germline V gene are MNHNS and SASEGT.

This clonotype has just a few counts. The genes are TRBV10-3 and TRBJ2-7, with TRBD2 matching over 8 bases. This CDR3 spans 14 amino acids. Trimming at V came to 3 bases and at J to 2 bases, leaving 3 bases not matched to a gene. Germline-derived CDR1 and CDR2 are ENHRY and SYGVKD. CDR3 loop: CAISDGGGPYEQYF. CDR3 DNA sequence: TGTGCCATCAGTGATGGCGGGGGGCCCTACGAGCAGTACTTC.

This clonotype was recorded only once. A much larger clonotype is one base distant, so this may be a read error. The chain links TRBV20-1 to TRBJ2-1, with a possible D match to TRBD2 (5 bases). CDR3 size: 11 residues. Trimming took off 4 bases at V and 6 bases at J, with 7 bases between the two ends. Germline-derived CDR1 and CDR2 are DFQATT and SNEGSKA (reference sequence). The CDR3: CSATEGNEQFF. The CDR3 DNA reads TGCAGTGCTACAGAGGGCAATGAGCAGTTCTTC.

The gene calls are TRBV10-3 and TRBJ1-1; the match to TRBD1 covers 7 bases. The V gene end was trimmed by 2 bases and the J gene end by 1 base; junction bases not matched to a gene: 1. Germline values: CDR1 ENHRY, CDR2 SYGVKD. The CDR3 runs 14 residues. As DNA, the CDR3 is TGTGCCATCAGTGAGCGGACAGGGAACACTGAAGCTTTCTTT. It encodes CAISERTGNTEAFF.

This clonotype was observed a few times. This chain uses TRBV27 with TRBJ2-7; 8 nucleotides line up with TRBD2. After removal of 7 bases from V and 2 bases from J, the junction contained 10 bases not matched to a gene. The germline CDR1 and CDR2 sequences are MNHEY and SMNVEV (reference sequence). This CDR3 has 15 amino acids. CDR3 nucleotide sequence: TGTGCCAGCAAACCTCGACTAGCGCAGGCCTACGAGCAGTACTTC. It specifies CASKPRLAQAYEQYF.

This clonotype came up once. The junction departs from the called germline gene at one end, perhaps through a read error. The V gene is TRBV27, the J gene TRBJ2-1; D call uncertain. This CDR3 is 13 amino acids long. Germline V CDR1 and CDR2: MNHEY, SMNVEV (reference sequence). CDR3 DNA: TGTGCCAGCAGTTCTAGTTCCTACAATGGGCAGTTCTTC. Encoded protein: CASSSSSYNGQFF.

Of note for this clonotype: Germline and junction disagree at one end, which may indicate a read error. The rearrangement links TRBV6-6 to TRBJ2-1, with TRBD2 matching 7 bases. This CDR3 has 12 residues. Germline V lookup: CDR1 MNHNY, CDR2 SVGAGI (reference sequence). CDR3 in DNA: TGTGCCAGCCGGCCCGGGGGGAATGGGCAGTTCTTC. The encoded protein is CASRPGGNGQFF.

There are many counts of this clonotype. A junction boundary mismatches the germline segment, possibly from a read error. The CDR3 bases are TGTGCCAGCAGTCTCAAGGGGGGTAGCTCCTACGAGCAGTACTTC. It specifies CASSLKGGSSYEQYF. The V gene is TRBV5-1, the J gene TRBJ2-7; perhaps D is TRBD1 or TRBD2 (6 bases each). Germline V gives CDR1 SGHRS, CDR2 YFSETQ. The CDR3 is 15 residues long. The full variable domain, rest sourced from reference TRBV5-1 and TRBJ2-7, is KAGVTQTPRYLIKTRGQQVTLSCSPISGHRSVSWYQQTPGQGLQFLFEYFSETQRNKGNFPGRFSGRQFSNSRSEMNVSTLELGDSALYLCASSLKGGSSYEQYFGPGTRLTVT.

V usage is TRBV14 and J usage is TRBJ2-1; D is uncertain. Germline V gene lookup returns CDR1 SGHDN and CDR2 FVKESK. CDR3 length equals 13 residues. Trimming took 4 bases from V and 7 from J, leaving 11 bases between them. In DNA form, the CDR3 reads TGTGCCAGCAGCCGACGTCCTGGAAATGAGCAGTTCTTC. Its translation: CASSRRPGNEQFF. The entire variable domain, with the rest obtained from reference TRBV14 and TRBJ2-1, is as follows: EAGVTQFPSHSVIEKGQTVTLRCDPISGHDNLYWYRRVMGKEIKFLLHFVKESKQDESGMPNNRFLAERTGGTYSTLKVQPAELEDSGVYFCASSRRPGNEQFFGPGTRLTVL.

This chain joins TRBV3-1 and TRBJ1-2; no clear D. The CDR3 length is 15 residues. Per germline, CDR1 LGHDT and CDR2 YNNKEL (reference sequence). V lost 0 bases and J 5 bases, leaving 13 bases between the germline ends. The DNA for the CDR3 is TGTGCCAGCAGCCAAGATCGTAGGTCCCTTTATGGCTACACCTTC. Protein sequence: CASSQDRRSLYGYTF.

The V and J genes are TRBV4-2 and TRBJ1-3, with D hard to call. This CDR3 comprises 13 residues. Germline lookup yields CDR1 LGHNA and CDR2 YNFKEQ. With 0 bases removed from V and 7 bases from J, the gap between germline ends came to 7 bases. The DNA for the CDR3 is TGTGCCAGCAGCCAAGATCCGGGTAACACCATATATTTT. This gives the protein CASSQDPGNTIYF.

The chain employs TRBV19 and TRBJ1-2; the match to TRBD1 covers 12 bases. Losses at the gene ends were 9 bases for V and 7 bases for J; bases not matched to a gene: 9. The CDR3 consists of 14 residues. Looked up from germline, CDR1 is LNHDA and CDR2 is SQIVND (reference sequence). The CDR3 loop is CASAGTGGIGGYTF. The DNA of the CDR3 is TGTGCCAGCGCCGGGACAGGGGGCATCGGTGGCTACACCTTC. The full variable domain, in which reference TRBV19 and TRBJ1-2 provide the parts outside the CDR3, is DGGITQSPKYLFRKEGQNVTLSCEQNLNHDAMYWYRQDPGQGLRLIYYSQIVNDFQKGDIAEGYSVSREKKESFPLTVTSAQKNPTAFYLCASAGTGGIGGYTFGSGTRLTVV.

As concerns this clonotype: It may be a read error: a sequence one base away is much more abundant. The chain carries TRBV10-3 and TRBJ2-5; TRBD2 might be the D (6 bases). V dropped 4 bases and J dropped 3 bases, with 12 bases sitting between them. The CDR3 is 14 amino acids. CDR1 and CDR2 from the germline V gene are ENHRY and SYGVKD. CDR3 amino acids: CAISGGTGKETQYF. The CDR3 DNA is TGTGCCATCAGTGGCGGGACTGGGAAAGAGACCCAGTACTTC.

The chain uses TRBV30 and TRBJ1-4; D is undetermined. The ends were cut back, 3 bases at V and 8 bases at J, with 13 bases in the middle. This CDR3 spans 13 amino acids. Germline values: CDR1 GTSNPN, CDR2 SVGIG (reference sequence). The CDR3 nucleotides read TGTGCCTGGAGGGATGATGGGGAAGAAAAACTGTTTTTT. Protein: CAWRDDGEEKLFF. Full variable domain (outside the CDR3, taken from reference TRBV30 and TRBJ1-4): SQTIHQWPATLVQPVGSPLSLECTVEGTSNPNLYWYRQAAGRGLQLLFYSVGIGQISSEVPQNLSASRPQDRQFILSSKKLLLSDSGFYLCAWRDDGEEKLFFGSGTQLSVL.

In its sample, this clonotype was seen a few times. The rearrangement uses TRBV2 and TRBJ2-1; 7 bases map to TRBD1. The CDR3 is 15 residues long. Germline-derived CDR1 and CDR2 are SNHLY and FYNNEI. The ends lost 8 bases at V and 0 bases at J; junction bases unmatched: 7. CDR3 region: CASRTGQSSYNEQFF. CDR3 DNA: TGTGCCAGCCGAACGGGACAGAGCTCCTACAATGAGCAGTTCTTC.

Remarks on this clonotype: A junction end diverges from the germline sequence, so it may reflect a read error. V and J are TRBV12-3 or TRBV12-4 and TRBJ1-5; the match to TRBD1 covers 8 bases. The CDR3 totals 16 residues. In nucleotides, the CDR3 is TGTGCCAGCAGTTTTCAGGGACAGGCGGGCAATCAGCCCCGGCATTTT. Its protein product is CASSFQGQAGNQPRHF.

This clonotype showed up just a few times. The chain recombines TRBV4-1 with TRBJ2-7, with D possibly TRBD2 on 5 matching bases. The V end was cut by 2 bases, the J end by 5 bases, with 7 bases between. Per germline, CDR1 MGHRA and CDR2 YSYEKL. CDR3 length: 12 residues. The CDR3 loop is CASSQWGDEQYF. The DNA for the CDR3 is TGCGCCAGCAGCCAATGGGGAGACGAGCAGTACTTC.

This clonotype was seen a few times. The CDR3 region is CASSLDRIYNSPLHF. DNA for the CDR3: TGTGCCAGCAGCCTTGACAGGATTTATAATTCACCCCTCCACTTT. The V and J genes are TRBV3-1 and TRBJ1-6; D might be TRBD1 (6 bases). Germline CDR1 and CDR2: LGHDT and YNNKEL (reference sequence). V was clipped by 4 bases and J by 4 bases, with 11 bases between them. CDR3 length: 15 residues.

The chain links TRBV4-2 to TRBJ1-3; D remains unclear. Germline V lookup: CDR1 LGHNA, CDR2 YNFKEQ. The germline V and J ends were trimmed by 4 bases and 0 bases, with 16 bases remaining between them. The CDR3 extends over 17 amino acids. CDR3 region: CASSLGVADSSGNTIYF. The CDR3 coding sequence is TGTGCCAGCAGCCTCGGCGTGGCGGACTCCTCTGGAAACACCATATATTTT.

This clonotype was observed at least ten times. This chain joins TRBV9 and TRBJ1-2; D is possibly TRBD1 (6 bases). The CDR3 totals 12 residues. Germline CDR1 and CDR2: SGDLS and YYNGEE. The V gene lost 2 bases and the J gene lost 6 bases, with 8 bases spanning the gap. The CDR3 here is CASSVAGDGYTF. In DNA form, the CDR3 reads TGTGCCAGCAGCGTCGCAGGGGATGGCTACACCTTC. The entire variable domain, with the rest obtained from reference TRBV9 and TRBJ1-2, is as follows: DSGVTQTPKHLITATGQRVTLRCSPRSGDLSVYWYQQSLDQGLQFLIQYYNGEERAKGNILERFSAQQFPDLHSELNLSSLELGDSALYFCASSVAGDGYTFGSGTRLTVV.

The chain links TRBV20-1 to TRBJ2-2; TRBD1 might be the D (6 bases). Germline V lookup: CDR1 DFQATT, CDR2 SNEGSKA (reference sequence). The CDR3 has 12 amino acids. Trimming took 3 bases from V and 7 from J, leaving 9 bases between them. This CDR3 is CSARKGVGELFF. As DNA, the CDR3 is TGCAGTGCTAGGAAGGGGGTCGGGGAGCTGTTTTTT.

The chain uses TRBV12-3 or TRBV12-4 and TRBJ2-1; D is ambiguous. The CDR3 is 12 amino acids. The V and J ends lost 4 bases and 10 bases respectively, with 11 bases between them. CDR3 DNA: TGTGCCAGCAGTTGGAAGGGTTGGGAGCAGTTCTTC. The encoded protein is CASSWKGWEQFF.

Written as DNA, the CDR3 is TGTGCCAGCAGTTTTGGGAGGACTAGCGGAGGGGGCACAGATACGCAGTATTTT. Amino acid sequence: CASSFGRTSGGGTDTQYF. The chain uses TRBV28 and TRBJ2-3; TRBD2 agrees at 10 bases. Germline CDR1 reads MDHEN; CDR2 reads SYDVKM. V was clipped by 3 bases and J by 1 base; unmatched bases: 10. This CDR3 has 18 amino acids. The variable domain in full, completed from reference TRBV28 and TRBJ2-3, reads DVKVTQSSRYLVKRTGEKVFLECVQDMDHENMFWYRQDPGLGLRLIYFSYDVKMKEKGDIPEGYSVSREKKERFSLILESASTNQTSMYLCASSFGRTSGGGTDTQYFGPGTRLTVL.